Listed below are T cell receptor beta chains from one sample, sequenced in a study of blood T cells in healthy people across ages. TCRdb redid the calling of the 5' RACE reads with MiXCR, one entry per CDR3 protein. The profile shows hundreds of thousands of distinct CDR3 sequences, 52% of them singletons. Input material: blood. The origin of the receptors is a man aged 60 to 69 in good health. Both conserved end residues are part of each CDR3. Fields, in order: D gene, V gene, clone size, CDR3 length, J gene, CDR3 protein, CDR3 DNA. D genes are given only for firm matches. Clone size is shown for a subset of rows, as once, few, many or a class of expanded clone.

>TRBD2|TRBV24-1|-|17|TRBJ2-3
CATSDFSDSGGTDTQYF
TGTGCCACCAGTGACTTTTCGGATAGCGGGGGCACAGATACGCAGTATTTT
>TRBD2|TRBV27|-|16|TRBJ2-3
CASRAAGGQGYYTQYF
TGTGCCAGCAGAGCAGCGGGGGGCCAGGGATATTATACGCAGTATTTT
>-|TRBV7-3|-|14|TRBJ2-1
CASSLNRLNNEQFF
TGTGCCAGCAGCTTAAATCGACTAAACAATGAGCAGTTCTTC
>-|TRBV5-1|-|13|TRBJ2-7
CASSLPGHHEQYF
TGCGCCAGCAGCTTGCCGGGACACCACGAGCAGTACTTC
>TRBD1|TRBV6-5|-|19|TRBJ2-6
CASSSTPDRVGSGANVLTF
TGTGCCAGCAGTTCAACTCCTGACAGGGTAGGCTCTGGGGCCAACGTCCTGACTTTC
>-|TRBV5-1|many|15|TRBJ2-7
CASSLRAGGLGWQYF
TGCGCCAGCAGCTTGAGGGCCGGGGGCCTCGGCTGGCAGTACTTC
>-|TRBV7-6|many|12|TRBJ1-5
CASSLAGQPQHF
TGTGCCAGCAGCTTAGCGGGTCAGCCCCAGCATTTT
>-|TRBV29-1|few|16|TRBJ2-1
CSVRPGTFLGRNEQFF
TGCAGCGTTCGTCCCGGGACATTTTTGGGACGGAATGAGCAGTTCTTC
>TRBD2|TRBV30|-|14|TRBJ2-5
CAWSVRGGQETQYF
TGTGCCTGGAGTGTACGGGGGGGGCAAGAGACCCAGTACTTC
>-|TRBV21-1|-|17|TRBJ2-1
CASSDNTADGTRGVQFF
TGTGCCAGCAGCGATAATACTGCCGACGGGACTAGAGGTGTGCAGTTCTTC
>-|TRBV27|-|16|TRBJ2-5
CASSRTPGTPQETLYF
TGTGCCAGCAGCCGAACTCCAGGGACACCCCAAGAGACCCTGTACTTC
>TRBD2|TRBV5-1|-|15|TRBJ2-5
CASGVTSGGQETQYF
TGCGCCAGCGGCGTTACTAGCGGGGGCCAAGAGACCCAGTACTTC
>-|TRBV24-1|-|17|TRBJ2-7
CATSDSPPRGTSYEQYF
TGTGCCACCAGTGATTCCCCTCCCAGGGGCACCTCCTACGAGCAGTACTTC
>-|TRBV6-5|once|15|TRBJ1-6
CASSYTGLGNSPLHF
TGTGCCAGCAGTTACACGGGGTTGGGCAATTCACCCCTCCACTTT
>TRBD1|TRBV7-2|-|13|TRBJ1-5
CASSRTGFQPQHF
TGTGCCAGCAGCCGGACAGGTTTTCAGCCCCAGCATTTT
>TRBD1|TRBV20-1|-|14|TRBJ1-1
CSAETTGGGTEAFF
TGCAGTGCTGAGACGACAGGGGGCGGCACTGAAGCTTTCTTT
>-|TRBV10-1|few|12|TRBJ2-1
CASSEGGAEQFF
TGCGCCAGCAGTGAGGGGGGGGCGGAGCAGTTCTTC
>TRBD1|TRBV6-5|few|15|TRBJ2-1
CASSSGQGIYNEQFF
TGTGCCAGCAGTTCGGGACAGGGGATCTACAATGAGCAGTTCTTC
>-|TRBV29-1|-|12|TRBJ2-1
CSVKQSVYEQFF
TGTAGCGTGAAACAGAGTGTCTACGAGCAGTTCTTC
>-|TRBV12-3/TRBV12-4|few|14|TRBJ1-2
CASREWVSGHGYTF
TGTGCCAGCAGGGAATGGGTCTCAGGACATGGCTACACCTTC
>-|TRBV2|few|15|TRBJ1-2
CASTKTFRANYGYTF
TGTGCCAGCACCAAAACCTTCAGGGCTAACTATGGCTACACCTTC
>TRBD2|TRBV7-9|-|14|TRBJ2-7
CASGQSLAGAAQYF
TGTGCCAGCGGCCAAAGCCTAGCGGGAGCAGCCCAGTACTTC
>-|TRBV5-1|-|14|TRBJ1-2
CASNGEGLSYGYTF
TGCGCCAGCAACGGGGAAGGGTTGAGCTATGGCTACACCTTC
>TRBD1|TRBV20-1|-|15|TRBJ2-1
CSAGGQGSSYNEQFF
TGCAGTGCTGGCGGACAGGGCAGCTCCTACAATGAGCAGTTCTTC
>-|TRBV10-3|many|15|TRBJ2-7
CAISQGPRRTYEQYF
TGTGCCATCAGCCAGGGGCCTAGGAGGACCTACGAGCAGTACTTC
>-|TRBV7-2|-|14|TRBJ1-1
CASSLGWGAVGAFF
TGTGCCAGCAGCTTAGGGTGGGGGGCTGTAGGAGCTTTCTTT
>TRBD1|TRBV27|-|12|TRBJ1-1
CASSPDRVRAFF
TGTGCCAGCAGTCCAGACAGGGTGAGAGCTTTCTTT
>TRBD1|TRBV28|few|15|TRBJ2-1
CASSITGARHNEQFF
TGTGCCAGCAGTATAACAGGGGCTCGCCACAATGAGCAGTTCTTC
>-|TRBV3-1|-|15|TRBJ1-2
CASSQENVGNYGYTF
TGTGCCAGCAGCCAAGAAAATGTGGGAAATTATGGCTACACCTTC
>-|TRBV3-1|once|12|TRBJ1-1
CASSQRGGGAFF
TGTGCCAGCAGCCAGAGGGGAGGTGGAGCTTTCTTT
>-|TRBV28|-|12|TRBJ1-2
CASSQGLCGYTF
TGTGCCAGCAGTCAGGGGTTGTGTGGCTACACCTTC
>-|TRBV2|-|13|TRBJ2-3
CASSSGTQGTQYF
TGTGCCAGCAGTTCAGGGACCCAGGGGACGCAGTATTTT
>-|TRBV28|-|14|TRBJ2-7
CASSPPGQPYEQYF
TGTGCCAGCAGTCCCCCGGGACAACCCTACGAGCAGTACTTC